Presented here are 17 T cell receptor beta chains from one specimen sequenced in a study of Tregs in tolerant kidney transplant recipients (dated by TCRdb to about 2019). Reading the label with the study, this specimen's time point is: 6 months after combined kidney and bone marrow transplant. The transplants used related donors along with nonmyeloablative bone marrow transplantation, and in the human trials mixed chimerism was transient. Library generation was performed with the immunoSEQ multiplex PCR assay. TCRdb provides this immuneACCESS table in a form limited to in-frame rearrangements. Some clones are lacking; in checked studies, under half of them reflect an unresolved V gene, and why the rest are absent is not known. The sample's clone listing holds 20,000 to 30,000 clones. The leading ten clones occupy approximately 4.2% of the sample. Sequences were derived from CD4+ T cells from blood (PBMCs), sampled 6 months after the transplant. The receptors originated from a human patient who received a combined kidney and bone marrow transplant. After a transplant, the donor of the graft may account for some T cells.

A word on this clone: Sequencing ends 3 residues short of the CDR3 end; the germline J gene provides the rest. The rearrangement uses TRBV18 and TRBJ1-5; 7 nucleotides match TRBD1. The trim removed 3 bases at V and 7 bases at J, leaving 6 bases unmatched. Germline loops: CDR1 KGHSH, CDR2 LQKENI. The CDR3 covers 14 residues. CDR3 sequence: CASSPDGGGQPQHF. The DNA read from the CDR3 is TGTGCCAGCTCACCCGACGGAGGGGGCCAGCCC.

This clone is medium-sized by frequency. The read ends 3 residues before the CDR3 terminus; that terminus is restored from the germline J gene. The chain joins TRBV19 to TRBJ2-6; 10 bases line up with TRBD1. The CDR3 is made up of 15 amino acids. J gave up 4 bases and V 5 bases, and 2 bases lay outside the gene matches. Per germline, CDR1 LNHDA and CDR2 SQIVND (reference sequence). The part of the CDR3 DNA that was read is TGTGCCAGTAGTCGACAGGGGGCGGGGGCCAACGTC. Translation: CASSRQGAGANV. In full, the CDR3 reads CASSRQGAGANVLTF.

About this clone: Read sequence stops 3 residues before the CDR3 end, and the germline J gene provides the missing end. This rearrangement joins TRBV30 to TRBJ1-1; possibly TRBD1 for D (5 bases). Deletions cut 4 bases from V and 6 bases from J, with 12 bases between. Germline V gives CDR1 GTSNPN, CDR2 SVGIG (reference sequence). This CDR3 comprises 12 residues. CDR3 DNA (partial): TGTGCCTGGACCCCAGGGTGGCCTGAA. The encoded protein is CAWTPGWPE. The CDR3 in full is CAWTPGWPEAFF.

As concerns this clone: The read gets to within 3 residues of the CDR3 end, and the germline J gene fills in the rest. V usage is TRBV5-6 and J usage is TRBJ2-7, with 7 bases that match TRBD1. This CDR3 comprises 15 residues. Germline CDR1 is SGHDT and CDR2 is YYEEEE. The trim removed 4 bases at V and 2 bases at J, leaving 9 bases unmatched. The sequenced CDR3 bases are TGTGCCAGCAGCAGGTTACAGGGGACCACCTACGAG. This gives the protein CASSRLQGTTYE. The full CDR3 protein is CASSRLQGTTYEQYF.

As to this clone: The read ends 3 residues early relative to the CDR3; the germline J gene fills the gap. V usage is TRBV5-1 and J usage is TRBJ1-1; a possible D gene is TRBD1 (5 bases). Per the germline V gene, CDR1 is SGHRS and CDR2 is YFSETQ. The V end was cut by 3 bases, the J end by 1 base, with 7 bases between. This CDR3 has 13 residues. CDR3 sequence: CASSSTGNTEAFF. The CDR3 DNA, read in part, is TGCGCCAGCAGCTCAACAGGGAACACTGAA.

CDR3 region: CASSQLTDGYTF. The part of the CDR3 DNA that was read is TGTGCCAGCAGTCAATTAACAGACGGC. The chain recombines TRBV11-2 with TRBJ1-2, with unresolved D. The sequenced fragment ends 3 residues before the CDR3 boundary, so the rest is inferred from the germline J gene. This CDR3 region has 12 residues. Germline V lookup: CDR1 SGHAT, CDR2 FQNNGV.

In the case of this clone: With the read ending 3 residues before the CDR3 end, the germline J gene is used to fill in that end. The gene calls are TRBV6-2 or TRBV6-3 and TRBJ1-5; possible D gene TRBD1, 5 bases. Germline CDR1 MNHEY, CDR2 SVGEGT. Trimming took off 0 bases at V and 3 bases at J, with 9 bases between the two ends. CDR3 length: 15 amino acids. CDR3 DNA, as far as it was read: TGTGCCAGCAGTTACTCGGCGGGGCTCAATCAGCCC. Amino acids: CASSYSAGLNQP. The CDR3 in full is CASSYSAGLNQPQHF.

Of note for this clone: Read coverage stops 3 residues before the CDR3 terminus; the germline J gene supplies the remainder. The rearrangement joins TRBV20-1 to TRBJ1-6; D is perhaps TRBD1 (5 bases). CDR1 DFQATT and CDR2 SNEGSKA come from the germline V gene (reference sequence). The CDR3 loop spans 18 amino acids. Trimming cost V 1 base and J 5 bases, with 21 bases left between them. The sequenced part of the CDR3 DNA is TGCAGTGCTAGAGGACCTCTAGGGCAGGGATCGAATAATTCACCC. Protein: CSARGPLGQGSNNSP. The full-length CDR3 reads as CSARGPLGQGSNNSPLHF.

For this clone: The read stops 3 residues short of the end of the CDR3; the missing end is completed from the germline J gene. V usage is TRBV30 and J usage is TRBJ1-5; 7 bases line up with TRBD1. Trimming cost V 0 bases and J 3 bases; bases outside gene matches: 8. CDR1 GTSNPN and CDR2 SVGIG come from the germline V gene (reference sequence). The CDR3 consists of 16 residues. The CDR3 protein is CAWSVRRQGDNQPQHF. The CDR3 DNA, read in part, is TGTGCCTGGAGTGTCCGCCGACAGGGAGACAATCAGCCC.

Worth noting for this clone: The read terminates 3 residues before the CDR3 end, so the remaining end is supplied by the germline J gene. The chain joins TRBV20-1 to TRBJ1-1; 10 bases agree with TRBD1. Germline CDR1 DFQATT, CDR2 SNEGSKA (reference sequence). This CDR3 comprises 13 residues. This CDR3 is CSARGGTGVVAFF. The CDR3 DNA, read in part, is TGCAGTGCTAGAGGAGGGACAGGGGTGGTC.

As regards this clone: The read comes to an end 3 residues before the CDR3 does, leaving the germline J gene to fill in the end. The chain combines TRBV7-8 with TRBJ1-3, with 8 bases that match TRBD1. The CDR3 is 17 residues long. Trimming removed 1 base from V and 2 bases from J; junction bases left unmatched: 7. Germline CDR1 SGHVS, CDR2 FQNEAQ. CDR3 region: CASSLVGRGQTGNTIYF. CDR3 DNA, as far as it was read: TGTGCCAGCAGCTTAGTAGGCAGGGGGCAAACTGGAAACACC. Looking up the rest from reference TRBV7-8 and TRBJ1-3 gives the full variable domain: GAGVSQSPRYKVAKRGQDVALRCDPISGHVSLFWYQQALGQGPEFLTYFQNEAQLDKSGLPSDRFFAERPEGSVSTLKIQRTQQEDSAVYLCASSLVGRGQTGNTIYFGEGSWLTVV.

CDR3 DNA, as far as it was read: TGCGCCAGCAGCCTAGATGTCGGGACAGGGGTTGGC. It encodes CASSLDVGTGVG. The whole CDR3 region reads CASSLDVGTGVGYTF. V gene TRBV5-1 combines with J gene TRBJ1-2; 10 bases line up with TRBD1. The read stops 3 residues short of the end of the CDR3; the missing end is completed from the germline J gene. There are 15 residues in the CDR3. Trimming cost V 4 bases and J 7 bases; bases outside gene matches: 10. The germline gives CDR1 SGHRS, CDR2 YFSETQ.

About this clone: The CDR3 extends 3 residues past the end of the read, so its final part is completed from the germline J gene. The genes are TRBV10-1 and TRBJ2-1; D perhaps matches TRBD2 (6 bases). There are 15 residues in the CDR3. The V and J ends lost 0 bases and 0 bases respectively, with 6 bases between them. Germline V gene sequence: CDR1 WNHNN, CDR2 SYGVQD (reference sequence). The CDR3 DNA, read in part, is TGCGCCAGCAGTGAGTCGGAGGGCTCCTACAATGAG. Residues: CASSESEGSYNE. The full CDR3 is CASSESEGSYNEQFF.

Concerning this clone itself: The CDR3 goes on 3 residues after the read ends, and that part is filled in from the germline J gene. The chain links TRBV20-1 to TRBJ1-2, with 7 bases matching TRBD1. This CDR3 contains 11 residues. Germline CDR1 reads DFQATT; CDR2 reads SNEGSKA (reference sequence). The part of the CDR3 DNA that was read is TGCAGTGCCAGGGGGTTGGAGGGC. Translation gives CSARGLEG. The entire CDR3 protein is CSARGLEGYTF.

On this clone: The read ends 3 residues early relative to the CDR3; the germline J gene fills the gap. This chain links TRBV4-1 with TRBJ1-4; 8 positions match TRBD1. Trimming took 3 bases from V and 10 from J; bases not matched to a gene: 7. CDR1 MGHRA and CDR2 YSYEKL come from the germline V gene. The length of the CDR3 is 14 residues. Partial CDR3 DNA: TGCGCCAGCAGCCACGGGCAGGGGGCGCGAAAA. Its protein is CASSHGQGARK. The entire CDR3 protein reads CASSHGQGARKLFF.

With regard to this clone: The CDR3 extends 3 residues past the end of the read, so its final part is completed from the germline J gene. This sequence joins TRBV7-9 and TRBJ1-2; 8 nucleotides match TRBD1. The CDR3 loop spans 14 amino acids. Trimming took 3 bases from V and 6 from J; bases not matched to a gene: 6. Per germline, CDR1 SEHNR and CDR2 FQNEAQ (reference sequence). This CDR3 is CASSFGRGRDGYTF. The covered CDR3 bases are TGTGCCAGCAGCTTTGGCAGGGGGCGAGATGGC.

About this clone itself: Read data end 3 residues before the CDR3 end; the end is taken from the germline J gene. The chain uses TRBV14 and TRBJ2-7, with 8 nucleotides matching TRBD2. This CDR3 is built from 17 residues. Germline assignment: CDR1 SGHDN and CDR2 FVKESK. The V gene end was trimmed by 4 bases and the J gene end by 1 base; junction bases not matched to a gene: 12. The sequenced part of the CDR3 DNA is TGTGCCAGCAGCCCTAGCCTCGGGGGGGCCTATTCCTACGAG. It encodes CASSPSLGGAYSYE. The full CDR3 protein is CASSPSLGGAYSYEQYF.